The present T cell receptor (beta chain) was sequenced within a study of blood T cell repertoires in COVID-19. About the research overall: COVID-19 samples collected from the United States, Italy and Spain covered acute and convalescent phases. Sources were T cells, B-cell-depleted T cells, or PBMCs; the material itself was cDNA or gDNA.

Study processing details: For nucleated cells, counts were estimated from reference gene primer amplification. The assay was immunoSEQ multiplex PCR, and TCRdb's table has in-frame clones only and misses some. Clonal size and the V and J genes are those of that table, whereas D and trimming came from the DNA. This table has 350,000 or so clones, more than 70% appearing once. Seattle researchers signed up patients amid active infection and tracked them longitudinally. The receptor comes from a woman under 40 with COVID-19, enrolled during active disease. Input material: peripheral blood.

The chain's CDR3 is CASSYRKDTGELFF. CDR3 sequence (DNA): TGCGCCAGCAGCTACAGGAAGGACACCGGGGAGCTGTTTTTT. V usage is TRBV5-1 and J usage is TRBJ2-2, with D perhaps matching TRBD1 (5 bases). CDR1 and CDR2 from the germline V gene are SGHRS and YFSETQ. The CDR3 runs to 14 residues. V dropped 3 bases and J dropped 3 bases, with 9 bases sitting between them.